Listed below are T cell receptor beta chains from one sample, sequenced in a study of control samples from healthy donors and cancer patients. The protocol was immunoSEQ multiplex PCR, while the TCRdb copy is restricted to in-frame clones and leaves out a portion. The table lists about 120,000 clones, 80% to 90% of them singletons. Sequencing was done on a sample of PBMCs. These receptor sequences come from a woman aged 45 to 65 with colorectal cancer. CDR3s include the opening cysteine and the closing phenylalanine or tryptophan. The D gene is left open where the match is weak. Not all rows give a size; the values are once, few, many and, for expanded clones, a class.

CDR3nt | CDR3aa | v_gene | abundance | j_gene | d_gene
TGCGCCAGCAGCCCCGATGGGGGGTCGAACACTGAAGCTTTCTTT | CASSPDGGSNTEAFF | TRBV5-1 | . | TRBJ1-1 | .
TGTGCCAGCAGTTTATCAGGGTTGGGGACAGGGGGCTTGGGAGAGACCCAGTACTTC | CASSLSGLGTGGLGETQYF | TRBV27 | . | TRBJ2-5 | TRBD1
TGTGCCAGCTCACCTCCCGGGCGGACAGGAGAGCAGTTCTTC | CASSPPGRTGEQFF | TRBV18 | . | TRBJ2-1 | TRBD1
TGCGCCAGCAGCTTGGTCTCCAGGGGGAACTGGACAGATACGCAGTATTTT | CASSLVSRGNWTDTQYF | TRBV5-1 | . | TRBJ2-3 | TRBD1
TGTGCCACCAGCAGAGAGACAGGCGGCAACTATGGCTACACCTTC | CATSRETGGNYGYTF | TRBV15 | . | TRBJ1-2 | .
TGTGCCAGCTCGTGGGACAGGGCGAACACCGGGGAGCTGTTTTTT | CASSWDRANTGELFF | TRBV18 | . | TRBJ2-2 | TRBD1
TGTGCCAGCAGGCCCGTGTGGGCTGAAGCTTTCTTT | CASRPVWAEAFF | TRBV28 | . | TRBJ1-1 | .
TGTGCCAGTAGTATGGGGACAGGGGACTCACCCCTCCACTTT | CASSMGTGDSPLHF | TRBV19 | . | TRBJ1-6 | TRBD1
TGTGCCAGCAGCTCCCCTAGGACTGGCACAGATACGCAGTATTTT | CASSSPRTGTDTQYF | TRBV7-6 | once | TRBJ2-3 | .
TGTGCCAGCAGTTACTCGAGGCAAAACACCATATATTTT | CASSYSRQNTIYF | TRBV6-5 | . | TRBJ1-3 | .
TGTGCCAGCAGCTTATTGCCGACTAGCGGAGAGACCCAGTACTTC | CASSLLPTSGETQYF | TRBV7-3 | . | TRBJ2-5 | TRBD2
TGTGCCAGCAGCTTAGGAGGGAGCAGGGGCTACGAGCAGTACTTC | CASSLGGSRGYEQYF | TRBV11-3 | once | TRBJ2-7 | .
TGTGCTAGTGGTTTGGGACCCCACGGCTACACCTTC | CASGLGPHGYTF | TRBV12-5 | . | TRBJ1-2 | .
TGTGCCATCAGTGAGGACAGACATAGCAATCAGCCCCAGCATTTT | CAISEDRHSNQPQHF | TRBV10-3 | . | TRBJ1-5 | .
TGTGCCAGCAGTAGTCCAGGAGTCTATGGCTACACCTTC | CASSSPGVYGYTF | TRBV28 | . | TRBJ1-2 | .
TGCGCCAGCAGCTTGGAAGGGGACCTCACAGATACGCAGTATTTT | CASSLEGDLTDTQYF | TRBV5-1 | once | TRBJ2-3 | .
TGTGCCAGTAGTCCGACGCAAGGTTTAAAACTGTTTTTT | CASSPTQGLKLFF | TRBV19 | . | TRBJ1-4 | .
TGTGCCAGCAACCAAATAGCGGGAGATGGTGGGACCCAGTACTTC | CASNQIAGDGGTQYF | TRBV28 | . | TRBJ2-5 | TRBD2
TGTGCCAGTAGTATCAGGGCAGGGGGAAGCACAGATACGCAGTATTTT | CASSIRAGGSTDTQYF | TRBV19 | . | TRBJ2-3 | TRBD1
TGTGCCAGCAGTGAAGTGAGGGACGGAGGAAACACCATATATTTT | CASSEVRDGGNTIYF | TRBV2 | few | TRBJ1-3 | .
TGCAGCGTTGAGGGTCGGACCGAGGGCACTGAAGCTTTCTTT | CSVEGRTEGTEAFF | TRBV29-1 | . | TRBJ1-1 | .
TGTGCCAGCAGTTCGACGACATGGAACACTGAAGCTTTCTTT | CASSSTTWNTEAFF | TRBV6-6 | . | TRBJ1-1 | .
TGTGCCAGTAGTATGCGGGCCGAGCAGCCCCAGCATTTT | CASSMRAEQPQHF | TRBV19 | . | TRBJ1-5 | .
TGTGCCATCAGTGAAAGGGTTGTTACCTACGAGCAGTACTTC | CAISERVVTYEQYF | TRBV10-3 | . | TRBJ2-7 | .
TGTGCCAGCAGTGAACAGCGGGAGACAGATACGCAGTATTTT | CASSEQRETDTQYF | TRBV6-4 | few | TRBJ2-3 | TRBD2
TGTGCCACCAGTGACCAGACTAGCGGCACAGATACGCAGTATTTT | CATSDQTSGTDTQYF | TRBV24-1 | . | TRBJ2-3 | TRBD2
TGTGCCAGCAGCTTACTAATCACAGATACGCAGTATTTT | CASSLLITDTQYF | TRBV11-1 | . | TRBJ2-3 | .
TGTGCCAGCAGTCCCCCGGGAGTCTATGGCTACACCTTC | CASSPPGVYGYTF | TRBV25-1 | . | TRBJ1-2 | .
TGTGCCAGCAGCGTTATCCCGGGAGGGCCCCTTTCCAAAAACATTCAGTACTTC | CASSVIPGGPLSKNIQYF | TRBV9 | . | TRBJ2-4 | TRBD2
TGTGCCGTCCGCGCCGCGGGCGGCAACACAGATACGCAGTATTTT | CAVRAAGGNTDTQYF | TRBV10-3 | . | TRBJ2-3 | .
TGCGCCAGCAGTGAGAAGGGGTTCACTGAAGCTTTCTTT | CASSEKGFTEAFF | TRBV10-1 | . | TRBJ1-1 | .
TGTGCCAGCAGCGGGACAGACACTGAAGCTTTCTTT | CASSGTDTEAFF | TRBV6-2/TRBV6-3 | . | TRBJ1-1 | TRBD1
TGTGCCAGCAGCTCCCCGGCGGGAGGGTCCACAGATACGCAGTATTTT | CASSSPAGGSTDTQYF | TRBV9 | . | TRBJ2-3 | TRBD2
TGCGCCAGCAGCCCGGACAGGAGATTGAACACTGAAGCTTTCTTT | CASSPDRRLNTEAFF | TRBV5-1 | . | TRBJ1-1 | TRBD1
TGTGCCAGCAGCACCGACAGGGAGGGCCGGCTCTGGGAGCAGTACTTC | CASSTDREGRLWEQYF | TRBV6-2/TRBV6-3 | . | TRBJ2-7 | .
TGTGCCATCAGTGCTGACCAAGGACAGTCTAACTATGGCTACACCTTC | CAISADQGQSNYGYTF | TRBV10-3 | . | TRBJ1-2 | .
TGTGCCATCAGTGACGACATAGGACTAGCGGGGGACGGGGAGCTGTTTTTT | CAISDDIGLAGDGELFF | TRBV10-3 | once | TRBJ2-2 | TRBD2
TGTGCCAGCACCCAGTGGGGGGCCTCTGATACGCAGTATTTT | CASTQWGASDTQYF | TRBV27 | once | TRBJ2-3 | .
TGTGCCTGGCCAAACAGGGGGGAAGGGGCTGAAGCTTTCTTT | CAWPNRGEGAEAFF | TRBV30 | . | TRBJ1-1 | TRBD1
TGTGCCAGCAGCCCGAATAAAGGGTCCACTGAAGCTTTCTTT | CASSPNKGSTEAFF | TRBV11-2 | . | TRBJ1-1 | .
TGTGCCAGCAGCTCAAGCGGGGGCACCTCTTGGGGGACCCAGTACTTC | CASSSSGGTSWGTQYF | TRBV3-1/TRBV3-2 | . | TRBJ2-5 | TRBD2
TGTGCCACCAGGGTCAGAGAGAATCAGCCCCAGCATTTT | CATRVRENQPQHF | TRBV6-5 | . | TRBJ1-5 | .
TGTGCCACCAGTGACACAGGACTAGCGGTTTACAATGAGCAGTTCTTC | CATSDTGLAVYNEQFF | TRBV24-1 | . | TRBJ2-1 | TRBD2
TGCGCCAGCAGTGAGGCCGGGGGAGGTCAGCCCCAGCATTTT | CASSEAGGGQPQHF | TRBV10-2 | . | TRBJ1-5 | .
TGTGCCACGCGGGGGTGGGTCGGCTACACCTTC | CATRGWVGYTF | TRBV19 | . | TRBJ1-2 | .
TGCGCCAGCAGCTTGGGGAGGGACGAGCAGTACTTC | CASSLGRDEQYF | TRBV5-1 | . | TRBJ2-7 | .
TGTGCCAGCAGCTTGGTCTTGGAGGTCAATCAGCCCCAGCATTTT | CASSLVLEVNQPQHF | TRBV5-5 | . | TRBJ1-5 | .
TGTGCCAGCACCCCTGGGGTAGCGAGGAGCACAGATACGCAGTATTTT | CASTPGVARSTDTQYF | TRBV28 | . | TRBJ2-3 | .
TGTGCCAGCAGCCAAGATCGAACAGCCGGCGGAGACATTCAGTACTTC | CASSQDRTAGGDIQYF | TRBV3-1/TRBV3-2 | . | TRBJ2-4 | .
TGTGCCAGCAGTTTGAACTCAGGGAGGGGAAACACCATATATTTT | CASSLNSGRGNTIYF | TRBV28 | . | TRBJ1-3 | .
TGTGCCAGCAGTTACGTGTTTTCGGGACTAGTCTACGAGCAGTACTTC | CASSYVFSGLVYEQYF | TRBV6-2/TRBV6-3 | once | TRBJ2-7 | TRBD2
TGTGCCTGGATGAGGGGTACGAGTGAAAAACTGTTTTTT | CAWMRGTSEKLFF | TRBV30 | . | TRBJ1-4 | .
TGTGCCAGCAGCGTAGGAGCGGGAGGTTCCTACGAGCAGTACTTC | CASSVGAGGSYEQYF | TRBV9 | . | TRBJ2-7 | TRBD2